Listed here are 6 T cell receptor beta chains from one sample, sequenced in a study of T cell repertoires in cytomegalovirus infection. TCRdb recomputed calls from the reads with MiXCR, one row per CDR3 protein. Among more than 650,000 distinct CDR3 sequences listed, less than 40% were seen once. Sequenced sample: PBMCs. The receptors were gathered from a human donor in good health (CMV status not recorded). Some clones in this sample may be carry-over from other donors' samples.

The table lists this clonotype with a few counts. The V call is TRBV27, the J call TRBJ1-1, with a possible D match to TRBD1 (6 bases). The CDR3 has 11 amino acids. The germline V and J ends were trimmed by 8 bases and 8 bases, with 12 bases remaining between them. Germline CDR1 reads MNHEY; CDR2 reads SMNVEV (reference sequence). The CDR3, as DNA: TGTGCCAGCTGGTTTGGACAGGAAGCTTTCTTT. It yields the protein CASWFGQEAFF.

This clonotype has a handful of counts. The gene calls are TRBV24-1 and TRBJ2-5; 7 bases line up with TRBD2. Losses at the gene ends were 7 bases for V and 0 bases for J; bases not matched to a gene: 4. This CDR3 is 14 amino acids long. Germline V lookup: CDR1 KGHDR, CDR2 SFDVKD. CDR3 in amino acids: CATRGGGYQETQYF. Here the CDR3 DNA reads TGTGCCACCAGAGGCGGGGGATACCAAGAGACCCAGTACTTC.

The genes are TRBV5-1 and TRBJ2-1; TRBD2 matches at 9 bases. This CDR3 is 17 amino acids long. The germline V gene encodes CDR1 SGHRS and CDR2 YFSETQ. The V gene end was trimmed by 4 bases and the J gene end by 0 bases; junction bases not matched to a gene: 8. CDR3: CASSLRSGGSSYNEQFF. CDR3 nucleotides: TGCGCCAGCAGCCTCCGTAGCGGGGGTAGCTCCTACAATGAGCAGTTCTTC.

The table lists this clonotype with a few counts. A read error may produce the germline difference seen at one junction end. The rearrangement joins TRBV7-9 to TRBJ1-2; 8 nucleotides line up with TRBD1. Germline assignment: CDR1 SEHNR and CDR2 FQNEAQ (reference sequence). This CDR3 comprises 11 residues. CDR3 DNA: TGTGCCAGCAGCTCTGGGACAGGAGCTATCTTC. Translation gives CASSSGTGAIF.

This clonotype was seen only a few times. This chain links TRBV4-2 with TRBJ2-1; D remains ambiguous. Germline CDR1 is LGHNA and CDR2 is YNFKEQ. V lost 2 bases, J lost 0 bases, and 11 bases lay in between. CDR3 length: 16 amino acids. The CDR3, as DNA: TGTGCCAGCAGCCAAAATATTGGGCGCTCCTACAATGAGCAGTTCTTC. This encodes CASSQNIGRSYNEQFF.

This clonotype has a single count. Germline and junction disagree at one end, which may indicate a read error. The rearrangement links TRBV19 to TRBJ1-6, with 7 bases lining up with TRBD1. Germline V gene lookup returns CDR1 LNHDA and CDR2 SQIVND (reference sequence). The CDR3 consists of 17 residues. The CDR3 sequence is CASSTRQGSSMNSPLDF. The CDR3 DNA reads as TGTGCCAGTAGTACAAGACAGGGCTCGTCAATGAATTCACCCCTCGACTTT. The entire variable domain, with the rest obtained from reference TRBV19 and TRBJ1-6, is as follows: DGGITQSPKYLFRKEGQNVTLSCEQNLNHDAMYWYRQDPGQGLRLIYYSQIVNDFQKGDIAEGYSVSREKKESFPLTVTSAQKNPTAFYLCASSTRQGSSMNSPLDFGNGTRLTVT.